Presented here are 20 T cell receptor beta chains from one specimen sequenced in a study of T cells in Graves' hyperthyroidism and ophthalmopathy. Amplification yielded TCR beta CDR3 regions, with RNA transcripts as the source. The HTBI set primed first-round TCR CDR3 RT-PCR. TCRdb re-called the multiplex PCR reads through MiXCR, storing one row per CDR3 protein. The data show 300,000 to 400,000 distinct CDR3 sequences, roughly 18% seen once. Sequenced sample: blood. Every receptor here comes from a man between 18 and 35 years old with Graves' ophthalmopathy.

The chain couples TRBV12-5 to TRBJ2-7; D is uncertain. The ends were cut back, 3 bases at V and 6 bases at J, with 12 bases in the middle. The CDR3 totals 13 residues. The germline CDR1 and CDR2 sequences are LGHNT and FRNRAP. CDR3 bases: TGTGCTAGTGGTTTTGATTTAGACCGCGAGCAGTACTTC. Translation: CASGFDLDREQYF. Supplemented by reference TRBV12-5 and TRBJ2-7, the full variable domain reads DARVTQTPRHKVTEMGQEVTMRCQPILGHNTVFWYRQTMMQGLELLAYFRNRAPLDDSGMPKDRFSAEMPDATLATLKIQPSEPRDSAVYFCASGFDLDREQYFGPGTRLTVT.

This clonotype was detected ten times or more. V usage is TRBV13 and J usage is TRBJ2-5; 7 bases are a match to TRBD2. This CDR3 is 13 amino acids long. Germline V gene data show CDR1 as PRHDT and CDR2 as FYEKMQ (reference sequence). V was clipped by 7 bases and J by 5 bases; unmatched bases: 7. For the CDR3, the DNA is TGTGCCAGCACCATCCCCGGGGGGGAGACCCAGTACTTC. Translating gives CASTIPGGETQYF.

The sample holds many counts of this clonotype. This chain uses TRBV7-3 with TRBJ2-5; 10 bases line up with TRBD1. Germline loops: CDR1 SGHTA, CDR2 FQGTGA. The CDR3 covers 15 residues. V shed 5 bases and J 2 bases; nucleotides not matched to a gene: 5. CDR3 bases: TGTGCCAGCAGCCGTGACAGGGGGCATCAAGAGACCCAGTACTTC. Translating it yields CASSRDRGHQETQYF. The full variable domain, in which reference TRBV7-3 and TRBJ2-5 provide the parts outside the CDR3, is GAGVSQTPSNKVTEKGKYVELRCDPISGHTALYWYRQSLGQGPEFLIYFQGTGAADDSGLPNDRFFAVRPEGSVSTLKIQRTERGDSAVYLCASSRDRGHQETQYFGPGTRLLVL.

Details on this clonotype: It may be a read error: a sequence one base away is much more abundant. J is TRBJ1-4 and V is TRBV7-2, with D maybe TRBD1 (5 bases). Germline V lookup: CDR1 SGHTA, CDR2 FQGNSA. Trimming pared 5 bases from V and 8 bases from J, leaving 12 bases between. The CDR3 has 13 residues. CDR3 amino acids: CASSLGAVEKLFF. The DNA of the CDR3 is TGTGCCAGCAGCCTAGGGGCAGTCGAAAAACTGTTTTTT.

This clonotype has a count of ten or more. This chain joins TRBV12-3 or TRBV12-4 and TRBJ1-1, with a weak D call TRBD1 (5 bases). V lost 3 bases, J lost 6 bases, and 14 bases lay in between. The CDR3 length is 14 residues. CDR3 bases: TGTGCCAGCAGTTTGCCAGGGTCGGGCCCTGAAGCTTTCTTT. It is translated as CASSLPGSGPEAFF.

The chain is built from TRBV18 and TRBJ2-1; 7 bases agree with TRBD1. The ends lost 3 bases at V and 6 bases at J; junction bases unmatched: 8. The CDR3 consists of 15 residues. Germline CDR1 KGHSH, CDR2 LQKENI. In DNA, the CDR3 is TGTGCCAGCTCACCTGGGACAGTTTCCGGCAATGAGCAGTTCTTC. Its translation is CASSPGTVSGNEQFF.

This clonotype was observed a handful of times. This sequence joins TRBV5-1 and TRBJ1-2; D gene unclear. CDR3 length equals 15 residues. The V and J ends lost 0 bases and 3 bases respectively, with 12 bases between them. CDR1 SGHRS and CDR2 YFSETQ come from the germline V gene. CDR3 in amino acids: CASSLAGHPDYGYTF. CDR3 DNA: TGCGCCAGCAGCTTGGCCGGGCACCCAGACTATGGCTACACCTTC.

At least ten counts were recorded for this clonotype. The chain joins TRBV10-2 to TRBJ1-4, with 7 bases identical to TRBD1. V shed 5 bases, J shed 6 bases, and the junction held 6 bases outside the gene matches. The CDR3 is 14 amino acids. CDR1 and CDR2 from the germline V gene are WSHSY and SAAADI. CDR3 loop: CASSPTGWDEKLFF. CDR3 sequence (DNA): TGCGCCAGCAGTCCGACAGGGTGGGATGAAAAACTGTTTTTT.

This clonotype was found a few times. The chain employs TRBV6-1 and TRBJ1-1; D call uncertain. This CDR3 spans 12 amino acids. Trimming cost V 7 bases and J 4 bases, with 10 bases left between them. Looked up from germline, CDR1 is MNHNS and CDR2 is SASEGT. For the CDR3, the DNA is TGTGCCAGCAAAACCCGAGGCACTGAAGCTTTCTTT. It encodes CASKTRGTEAFF.

Of note for this clonotype: One end of the junction is discordant with germline, which a read error may explain. CDR3 region: CASSISQEGNEQLF. The CDR3 DNA is TGTGCCAGTAGTATCAGCCAGGAGGGGAATGAGCAGCTCTTC. The V gene is TRBV19, the J gene TRBJ2-1; possibly TRBD2 for D (6 bases). The CDR3 sequence is 14 residues long. Germline loops: CDR1 LNHDA, CDR2 SQIVND (reference sequence).

This sequence joins TRBV20-1 and TRBJ2-5; D possibly corresponds to TRBD2 (5 bases). V was pared by 4 bases and J by 4 bases, with 13 bases between. The CDR3 is made up of 13 amino acids. Germline V gene data show CDR1 as DFQATT and CDR2 as SNEGSKA (reference sequence). CDR3 sequence: CSAMGAVRETQYF. CDR3 in DNA: TGCAGTGCTATGGGAGCGGTTCGAGAGACCCAGTACTTC.

In this sample, this clonotype turned up many times. The rearrangement uses TRBV2 and TRBJ2-4, with D tentatively TRBD1 or TRBD2 (5 bases each). V lost 4 bases to trimming and J lost 3 bases, with 10 bases between them. This CDR3 has 14 residues. Germline V lookup: CDR1 SNHLY, CDR2 FYNNEI. The CDR3 DNA sequence: TGTGCCAGCAGTGGGGACGGCATCAAAAACATTCAGTACTTC. Translating gives CASSGDGIKNIQYF.

This clonotype was seen only a few times. V and J are TRBV12-5 and TRBJ2-2, with TRBD1 matching over 7 bases. CDR3 size: 16 residues. In germline, CDR1 is LGHNT, CDR2 FRNRAP. The V and J ends lost 6 bases and 4 bases, in that order; junction bases with no gene match: 11. The CDR3 DNA reads as TGTGCTAGTGGAATGACAGGGATGAGTGCCACCGGGGAGCTGTTTTTT. Translation: CASGMTGMSATGELFF.

This clonotype was detected many times. The rearrangement uses TRBV2 and TRBJ1-1; D ambiguous. CDR1 is SNHLY and CDR2 is FYNNEI in the germline V gene. This CDR3 has 12 residues. The V gene lost 4 bases and the J gene lost 6 bases, with 9 bases spanning the gap. This CDR3 reads CASSVSEAEAFF. The CDR3 bases are TGTGCCAGCAGTGTTTCTGAAGCTGAAGCTTTCTTT.

The chain has TRBV6-5 and TRBJ2-3, with TRBD2 matching 9 bases. The CDR3 contains 16 residues. Germline V lookup: CDR1 MNHEY, CDR2 SVGAGI. The trim removed 7 bases at V and 0 bases at J, leaving 8 bases unmatched. The DNA for the CDR3 is TGTGCCAGCACTTGGAGCGGGGGGCCTAGCACAGATACGCAGTATTTT. Its protein product is CASTWSGGPSTDTQYF.

This clonotype was counted ten times or more. The genes are TRBV13 and TRBJ2-7; weak D call: TRBD1 (6 bases). Germline CDR1 PRHDT, CDR2 FYEKMQ (reference sequence). The V and J ends lost 0 bases and 2 bases respectively, with 14 bases between them. The CDR3 loop spans 16 amino acids. DNA for the CDR3: TGTGCCAGCAGCTTAGGTTCTGGGGGCAGCCCCTACGAGCAGTACTTC. Translation: CASSLGSGGSPYEQYF.

This clonotype was seen repeatedly, ten times or more. This chain connects TRBV7-9 to TRBJ2-2, with D possibly TRBD1 on 6 matching bases. Germline CDR1 and CDR2: SEHNR and FQNEAQ (reference sequence). The CDR3 covers 15 residues. Trimming left V 4 bases short and J 4 bases short, with 13 bases between. This CDR3 reads CASSSMTGPTGELFF. Written as DNA, the CDR3 is TGTGCCAGCAGCTCCATGACAGGACCCACCGGGGAGCTGTTTTTT.

This clonotype was picked up many times. The V call is TRBV6-2 or TRBV6-3, the J call TRBJ2-7, with a weak D call TRBD2 (6 bases). The V gene's germline CDR1 is MNHEY and CDR2 SVGEGT. V lost 4 bases and J 1 base, leaving 8 bases between the germline ends. The CDR3 loop spans 13 amino acids. CDR3 DNA: TGTGCCAGCAGTTGGGGGGTGTCCTACGAGCAGTACTTC. Translation: CASSWGVSYEQYF.

At least ten counts were recorded for this clonotype. In DNA, the CDR3 is TGTGCCAGCAGCGCAAGCCTGACTAGCGGGGAGAACGAGCAGTACTTC. Translating gives CASSASLTSGENEQYF. The V call is TRBV9, the J call TRBJ2-7, with TRBD2 identical over 11 bases. The CDR3 covers 16 residues. Germline V CDR1 and CDR2: SGDLS, YYNGEE. V lost 3 bases, J lost 5 bases, and 10 bases stayed unmatched.

Remarks on this clonotype: Being one base from a much bigger clone, this may be a read error. The CDR3 ends on some other residue instead of the conserved phenylalanine or tryptophan, so this is likely a read error. CDR3 in amino acids: CASSVRGGYTL. The CDR3 DNA reads TGTGCCAGCAGCGTCAGAGGGGGCTACACCCTC. The chain combines TRBV3-1 with TRBJ1-2; D gene unclear. The CDR3 spans 11 residues. The ends were cut back, 5 bases at V and 8 bases at J, with 9 bases in the middle. Germline V gene sequence: CDR1 LGHDT, CDR2 YNNKEL (reference sequence).